Listed here are 23 T cell receptor beta chains from one sample, sequenced in a study of cytomegalovirus exposure and HLA in healthy donors. The PCR employed 60 Vbeta primers together with 13 Jbeta primers. Measured with immunoSEQ multiplex PCR; TCRdb has only the in-frame clones, and not every one. The repertoire consists of some 150,000 clones, with roughly 85% occurring once and the leading ten covering roughly 2%. Sequencing input: PBMCs. The origin of the receptors is a man in his forties or fifties in good health and CMV-seronegative.

About this clone itself: The junction and the germline gene differ at one end; a read error may be behind it. The V gene is TRBV7-9, the J gene TRBJ1-1, with D possibly matching TRBD1 (6 bases). The CDR3 sequence is 14 residues long. The germline V gene has CDR1 SEHNR and CDR2 FQNEAQ (reference sequence). Here the CDR3 DNA reads TGTTCCAGCAGCTTAGTGATGGGGGCTAGTGAAGCTTTCTTT. Encoded protein: CSSSLVMGASEAFF.

The sample holds a few counts of this clone. Germline and junction disagree at one end, which may indicate a read error. This chain connects TRBV7-9 to TRBJ2-7; 10 nucleotides align to TRBD1. This CDR3 has 16 residues. Per the germline V gene, CDR1 is SEHNR and CDR2 is FQNEAQ (reference sequence). In DNA, the CDR3 is TGTTCCAGCAGACCGGGGGGCGACAGGGGGCGGTACGAGCAGTACTTC. It yields the protein CSSRPGGDRGRYEQYF.

This chain joins TRBV5-4 and TRBJ1-1; 7 bases are shared with TRBD1. Germline V gene lookup returns CDR1 SGHNT and CDR2 YYREEE (reference sequence). CDR3 length: 13 amino acids. V lost 4 bases, J lost 4 bases, and 4 bases stayed unmatched. CDR3 coding DNA: TGTGCCAGCAGCCAAGGACAGGCCACTGAAGCTTTCTTT. Translating gives CASSQGQATEAFF.

This sequence joins TRBV10-3 and TRBJ2-1, with TRBD2 matching 9 bases. This CDR3 spans 14 amino acids. Germline CDR1 ENHRY, CDR2 SYGVKD. The V gene end was trimmed by 10 bases and the J gene end by 6 bases; junction bases not matched to a gene: 10. CDR3 protein: CATQREVQSNEQFF. The CDR3, as DNA: TGTGCCACGCAGCGGGAGGTACAAAGCAATGAGCAGTTCTTC.

The V and J genes are TRBV11-2 and TRBJ2-7; D not resolved. The CDR3 covers 11 residues. Germline V CDR1 and CDR2: SGHAT, FQNNGV. V shed 5 bases and J shed 4 bases, with 6 bases lying between them. The CDR3 protein is CASSTTYEQYF. DNA for the CDR3: TGTGCCAGCAGCACCACTTACGAGCAGTACTTC.

The chain joins TRBV14 to TRBJ2-5, with TRBD2 identical over 7 bases. With the DNA end fitting TRBJ2-7 better, the J assignment may be wrong. Per the germline V gene, CDR1 is SGHDN and CDR2 is FVKESK. This CDR3 is 15 amino acids long. CDR3 region: CASSQVASGSYEQYF. CDR3 coding DNA: TGTGCCAGCAGCCAAGTGGCTAGCGGCAGCTACGAGCAGTACTTC.

The chain is built from TRBV5-1 and TRBJ2-5; D unresolved. The CDR3 loop spans 13 amino acids. Trimming removed 4 bases at V and 4 bases at J, with 11 bases between. Germline V gene lookup returns CDR1 SGHRS and CDR2 YFSETQ. CDR3 DNA: TGCGCCAGCAGCCCAGAGGTCCGAGAGACCCAGTACTTC. Protein product: CASSPEVRETQYF.

The CDR3 sequence is CASSWGGGTDTQYF. DNA for the CDR3: TGCGCCAGCAGCTGGGGGGGCGGCACAGATACGCAGTATTTT. The rearrangement uses TRBV5-1 and TRBJ2-3; a possible D gene is TRBD2 (7 bases). CDR3 length equals 14 residues. V lost 3 bases, J lost 1 base, and 9 bases lay in between. CDR1 and CDR2 (germline): SGHRS, YFSETQ.

The chain has TRBV6-6 and TRBJ1-2, with TRBD1 as a possible D gene (6 bases). Germline CDR1 is MNHNY and CDR2 is SVGAGI (reference sequence). This CDR3 is 12 amino acids long. V dropped 2 bases and J dropped 7 bases, with 8 bases sitting between them. The CDR3 is CASSYPQGGYTF. The DNA for the CDR3 is TGTGCCAGCAGTTACCCACAGGGTGGCTACACCTTC.

The J gene is TRBJ2-4, the V gene TRBV29-1; D gene uncertain. Germline V gene data show CDR1 as SQVTM and CDR2 as ANQGSEA. There are 11 residues in the CDR3. V was pared by 5 bases and J by 7 bases, with 9 bases between. The CDR3 region has the DNA TGCAGCGTTCAGGAATCGAACATTCAGTACTTC. Its protein product is CSVQESNIQYF.

The chain combines TRBV5-8 with TRBJ2-7; 7 bases agree with TRBD2. The CDR3 is 13 amino acids. With 4 bases clipped from V and 6 bases from J, the junction kept 7 bases outside the gene matches. CDR1 is SGHTS and CDR2 is YDEGEE in the germline V gene. The DNA for the CDR3 is TGTGCCAGCAGCCCTGGGGCGGGAGCCGAGCAGTACTTC. Translation: CASSPGAGAEQYF.

The V and J genes are TRBV7-2 and TRBJ2-7; maybe TRBD2 (6 bases). CDR3 length equals 12 residues. Trimming shortened V by 5 bases and J by 4 bases, and 9 bases separated the two germline ends. Germline V lookup: CDR1 SGHTA, CDR2 FQGNSA. CDR3 DNA: TGTGCCAGCAGCCGAGCGGGTTACGAGCAGTACTTC. It encodes CASSRAGYEQYF. The full variable domain, in which reference TRBV7-2 and TRBJ2-7 provide the parts outside the CDR3, is GAGVSQSPSNKVTEKGKDVELRCDPISGHTALYWYRQSLGQGLEFLIYFQGNSAPDKSGLPSDRFSAERTGGSVSTLTIQRTQQEDSAVYLCASSRAGYEQYFGPGTRLTVT.

The chain recombines TRBV10-3 with TRBJ2-3; no reliable D call. CDR3 length: 14 amino acids. The V end lost 10 bases, the J end lost 0 bases, and 14 bases lay between the germline ends. Germline V CDR1 and CDR2: ENHRY, SYGVKD. The CDR3 nucleotides read TGTGCCACCTCCCCAAGGAGTAGCACAGATACGCAGTATTTT. It codes for CATSPRSSTDTQYF.

V and J are TRBV6-1 and TRBJ2-1, with a possible D match to TRBD2 (6 bases). The CDR3 covers 13 residues. Germline V gene sequence: CDR1 MNHNS, CDR2 SASEGT. Between the trimmed V and J ends, which lost 8 bases and 5 bases, there was a span of 13 bases. The CDR3 coding sequence is TGTGCCAGCTACGGGAGTATGGACAATGAGCAGTTCTTC. Protein product: CASYGSMDNEQFF.

J is TRBJ1-3 and V is TRBV10-2; 7 nucleotides agree with TRBD1. The length of the CDR3 is 18 residues. The V gene's germline CDR1 is WSHSY and CDR2 SAAADI. Trimming at V came to 8 bases and at J to 0 bases, leaving 16 bases not matched to a gene. The DNA of the CDR3 is TGCGCCAGCCCCCCGGGACAGCCCCGTTATACCTCTGGAAACACCATATATTTT. Translated, it gives CASPPGQPRYTSGNTIYF.

The V and J genes are TRBV18 and TRBJ2-5; 9 bases line up with TRBD2. Germline V CDR1 and CDR2: KGHSH, LQKENI. V was pared by 6 bases and J by 5 bases, with 13 bases of the junction left unmatched. CDR3 length: 16 amino acids. CDR3 amino acids: CASSPQLAGVGETQYF. The CDR3 DNA sequence: TGTGCCAGCTCTCCCCAATTAGCGGGAGTTGGGGAGACCCAGTACTTC. The full variable domain, completed using reference TRBV18 and TRBJ2-5, is NAGVMQNPRHLVRRRGQEARLRCSPMKGHSHVYWYRQLPEEGLKFMVYLQKENIIDESGMPKERFSAEFPKEGPSILRIQQVVRGDSAAYFCASSPQLAGVGETQYFGPGTRLLVL.

The chain couples TRBV28 to TRBJ2-1; 12 bases line up with TRBD2. Per germline, CDR1 MDHEN and CDR2 SYDVKM. CDR3 length: 15 residues. V lost 7 bases and J lost 7; bases outside the gene matches: 8. CDR3 in amino acids: CASTPGLAGRNEQFF. The CDR3 DNA follows: TGTGCCAGCACCCCGGGACTAGCGGGCAGAAATGAGCAGTTCTTC. Using reference TRBV28 and TRBJ2-1 for the parts outside the CDR3, the full variable domain is DVKVTQSSRYLVKRTGEKVFLECVQDMDHENMFWYRQDPGLGLRLIYFSYDVKMKEKGDIPEGYSVSREKKERFSLILESASTNQTSMYLCASTPGLAGRNEQFFGPGTRLTVL.

This chain links TRBV11-3 with TRBJ2-3; no clear D. The V gene's germline CDR1 is SGHNT and CDR2 YENEEA. The V end was cut by 2 bases, the J end by 0 bases, with 3 bases between. The CDR3 is made up of 13 amino acids. The CDR3 sequence: CASSLQSTDTQYF. In DNA form, the CDR3 reads TGTGCCAGCAGCTTACAAAGCACAGATACGCAGTATTTT.

This chain uses TRBV21-1 with TRBJ2-7; TRBD1, the table's D call, was not compared with the DNA. TRBV21-1 is termed a pseudogene. This CDR3 region has 18 residues. This CDR3 is CASSKTAPTGFGPNEQYF. For the CDR3, the DNA is TGTGCCAGCAGCAAAACGGCCCCGACAGGGTTTGGGCCGAACGAGCAGTACTTC.

V usage is TRBV28 and J usage is TRBJ2-7, with D possibly matching TRBD1 (5 bases). The V gene's germline CDR1 is MDHEN and CDR2 SYDVKM. The CDR3 spans 14 residues. With 5 bases removed from V and 0 bases from J, the gap between germline ends came to 11 bases. CDR3: CASSDRGVSYEQYF. The CDR3 DNA sequence: TGTGCCAGCAGTGATAGGGGCGTCTCCTACGAGCAGTACTTC.

The chain links TRBV4-1 to TRBJ1-6, with TRBD1 identical over 10 bases. Germline loops: CDR1 MGHRA, CDR2 YSYEKL. Trimming removed 5 bases from V and 7 bases from J; junction bases left unmatched: 5. The CDR3 runs to 15 residues. CDR3 in amino acids: CASSSRQGANSPLHF. CDR3 coding DNA: TGCGCCAGCAGCTCGCGACAGGGGGCGAATTCACCCCTCCACTTT.

A single count supports this clone. The chain joins TRBV7-9 to TRBJ2-2; D is unclear. Germline CDR1 is SEHNR and CDR2 is FQNEAQ (reference sequence). Trimming took 8 bases from V and 3 from J, leaving 16 bases between them. The CDR3 runs 15 residues. The CDR3 DNA reads as TGTGCCAGCTTGTCCGGTATTGCCGACACCGGGGAGCTGTTTTTT. Its translation is CASLSGIADTGELFF.

The chain recombines TRBV5-1 with TRBJ1-5, with a tentative D call TRBD1 (6 bases). The CDR3 sequence is 14 residues long. CDR1 and CDR2 (germline): SGHRS, YFSETQ. V lost 0 bases and J lost 3, with 7 bases in between. CDR3 DNA: TGCGCCAGCAGCTTGGGGGACAACAATCAGCCCCAGCATTTT. Translating gives CASSLGDNNQPQHF.